This passage covers 14 T cell receptor beta chains from one sample sequenced in a study of T cells in Graves' hyperthyroidism and ophthalmopathy. Amplification of TCR beta CDR3 regions used RNA as the template. A set of HTBI primers served as the primers for a first-round RT-PCR of the TCR CDR3. TCRdb re-derived calls from the multiplex PCR reads in MiXCR, one entry per CDR3 protein. The profile shows approximately 560,000 distinct CDR3 sequences, around a sixth of them singletons. Sequenced material: blood. Source of these receptors: a woman aged 30 to 39 with Graves' hyperthyroidism.

DNA for the CDR3: TGTGCCTGGACGGCTCTGACAGGGTCAAACATTCAGTACTTC. Amino acid sequence: CAWTALTGSNIQYF. V and J are TRBV30 and TRBJ2-4, with 7 bases matching TRBD1. Germline trimming cut 4 bases from V and 6 bases from J; bases unmatched to any gene: 9. Germline V gives CDR1 GTSNPN, CDR2 SVGIG (reference sequence). This CDR3 is built from 14 residues.

This clonotype was counted ten times or more. The CDR3 DNA sequence: TGTGCCAGCAGCTTTGACCCAGGGCTAGGAGAGACCCAGTACTTC. Encoded protein: CASSFDPGLGETQYF. The genes are TRBV7-2 and TRBJ2-5, with D maybe TRBD1 (5 bases). In germline, CDR1 is SGHTA, CDR2 FQGNSA. CDR3 length: 15 residues. V was cut by 3 bases and J by 4 bases, with 15 bases left in between.

This clonotype turned up a few times. The CDR3 nucleotides are TGTGCCAGCAGTGAATTAGCCCTTTTCAGAGGGCAGGAATCCTACGAGCAGTACTTC. As protein: CASSELALFRGQESYEQYF. V and J are TRBV6-1 and TRBJ2-7, with D perhaps matching TRBD2 (5 bases). CDR3 size: 19 residues. V lost 2 bases and J lost 1, with 24 bases in between. CDR1 and CDR2 from the germline V gene are MNHNS and SASEGT.

The J gene is TRBJ1-2, the V gene TRBV18; 7 bases are a match to TRBD1. V lost 1 base and J lost 7; bases outside the gene matches: 12. Germline V lookup: CDR1 KGHSH, CDR2 LQKENI. CDR3 size: 16 residues. This CDR3 is CASSPQDRRIPVGYTF. CDR3 nucleotides: TGTGCCAGCTCACCACAGGACAGGAGGATTCCTGTTGGCTACACCTTC.

This clonotype appeared many times. This chain joins TRBV20-1 and TRBJ2-2; 9 bases are shared with TRBD2. CDR1 and CDR2 (germline): DFQATT, SNEGSKA (reference sequence). This CDR3 comprises 13 residues. Losses at the gene ends were 4 bases for V and 6 bases for J; bases not matched to a gene: 3. As DNA, the CDR3 is TGCAGTGCTACTAGCGGGAATGCCGGGGAGCTGTTTTTT. It encodes CSATSGNAGELFF.

This clonotype was observed many times. This chain uses TRBV30 with TRBJ2-1, with D perhaps matching TRBD1 (5 bases). Between the trimmed V and J ends, which lost 0 bases and 2 bases, there was a span of 5 bases. This CDR3 region has 13 residues. Germline CDR1 GTSNPN, CDR2 SVGIG (reference sequence). Written as DNA, the CDR3 is TGTGCCTGGAGTGTAGGGGCCTACAATGAGCAGTTCTTC. It translates to CAWSVGAYNEQFF. Complete variable domain (other parts from reference TRBV30 and TRBJ2-1): SQTIHQWPATLVQPVGSPLSLECTVEGTSNPNLYWYRQAAGRGLQLLFYSVGIGQISSEVPQNLSASRPQDRQFILSSKKLLLSDSGFYLCAWSVGAYNEQFFGPGTRLTVL.

This clonotype was seen ten or more times. This chain joins TRBV7-9 and TRBJ1-2, with D unclear. From germline, CDR1 is SEHNR and CDR2 FQNEAQ (reference sequence). This CDR3 has 13 residues. V was shortened by 0 bases and J by 7 bases, with 9 bases between the two germline ends. The CDR3 DNA reads TGTGCCAGCAGCTTAGCGGACTATGGTGGCTACACCTTC. Protein product: CASSLADYGGYTF.

This sequence joins TRBV7-2 and TRBJ1-1; 8 bases fit TRBD1. Germline V gene data show CDR1 as SGHTA and CDR2 as FQGNSA. The CDR3 covers 14 residues. The J segment lost 2 bases and the V segment lost 3 bases, leaving 2 bases of the junction unmatched. This CDR3 is CASSLDRDNTEAFF. DNA for the CDR3: TGTGCCAGCAGCTTGGACAGGGACAACACTGAAGCTTTCTTT.

This clonotype occurred many times. V usage is TRBV7-9 and J usage is TRBJ2-1; TRBD1 matches at 8 bases. V shed 5 bases and J 7 bases; nucleotides not matched to a gene: 13. Per germline, CDR1 SEHNR and CDR2 FQNEAQ (reference sequence). CDR3 length equals 16 residues. CDR3 bases: TGTGCCAGCAGCACTGGACAGGGAAACTACAAGAATGAGCAGTTCTTC. This translates into CASSTGQGNYKNEQFF.

Only a few counts were recorded for this clonotype. The chain links TRBV20-1 to TRBJ1-4, with D hard to call. V lost 3 bases to trimming and J lost 3 bases, with 8 bases between them. Per the germline V gene, CDR1 is DFQATT and CDR2 is SNEGSKA (reference sequence). The CDR3 is 13 residues long. The CDR3 sequence: CSASVAANEKLFF. CDR3 DNA: TGCAGTGCTAGTGTGGCAGCTAATGAAAAACTGTTTTTT.

This clonotype was detected many times. The genes are TRBV10-3 and TRBJ2-1; 9 positions agree with TRBD2. This CDR3 is built from 14 residues. V gave up 8 bases and J gave up 4 bases; unmatched junction bases: 6. Germline V gene sequence: CDR1 ENHRY, CDR2 SYGVKD. The CDR3 sequence is CAIGEREDYNEQFF. The CDR3 DNA reads as TGTGCCATCGGGGAGCGGGAGGATTACAATGAGCAGTTCTTC.

The chain links TRBV7-9 to TRBJ2-7, with TRBD1 as a possible D gene (6 bases). The V end was cut by 0 bases, the J end by 4 bases, with 10 bases between. CDR1 and CDR2 (germline): SEHNR, FQNEAQ (reference sequence). This CDR3 comprises 14 residues. The CDR3 nucleotides read TGTGCCAGCAGCTTAGCGGACAGAATTTACGAGCAGTACTTC. This gives the protein CASSLADRIYEQYF.

This clonotype occurred many times. The V call is TRBV20-1, the J call TRBJ2-3; 10 bases fit TRBD2. V gave up 6 bases and J gave up 4 bases; unmatched junction bases: 4. This CDR3 spans 13 amino acids. The germline gives CDR1 DFQATT, CDR2 SNEGSKA (reference sequence). CDR3 in amino acids: CSAPSGRSDTQYF. The DNA for the CDR3 is TGCAGTGCCCCTAGCGGGAGATCAGATACGCAGTATTTT.

This clonotype came up many times. This chain links TRBV28 with TRBJ2-6; tentative D call: TRBD2 (5 bases). Germline CDR1 and CDR2: MDHEN and SYDVKM. The CDR3 runs to 14 residues. Trimming shortened V by 7 bases and J by 2 bases, and 9 bases separated the two germline ends. Here the CDR3 DNA reads TGTGCCAGCACGGAGGCCACTGGGGCCAACGTCCTGACTTTC. It encodes CASTEATGANVLTF.